The sample holds a few counts of the clone carrying this TCR beta chain. Its antigen is not identified. TCRdb fed the reads into MiXCR, producing one record per CDR3 protein. The sample lists roughly 320,000 distinct CDR3 sequences; more than 8% were seen once. The sample originates from a study of T cell repertoires in cytomegalovirus infection. Study-wide points: CMV-specific HLA-C-restricted TCR beta clonotypes dominated the ex vivo response.

Germline V CDR1 and CDR2: MNHNY, SVGAGI (reference sequence). The CDR3 consists of 14 residues. V trimming: 7 bases; J trimming: 2 bases; junction bases outside the gene matches: 5. The sequence was collected from a human donor in good health (CMV status not recorded). Some clones in this sample may be carry-over from other donors' samples. The material sequenced was PBMCs. This sequence joins TRBV6-6 and TRBJ2-5; 9 bases match TRBD1. CDR3 sequence (DNA): TGTGCCAGCAAAAGGGACAGGGAACAAGAGACCCAGTACTTC. This translates into CASKRDREQETQYF.